Listed below are T cell receptor beta chains from one sample, sequenced in a study of blood T cells in healthy people across ages. Using its own MiXCR run on the 5' RACE reads, TCRdb lists one record per CDR3 protein. The sample yields some 900,000 distinct CDR3 sequences, 45% to 50% seen once. Sequenced sample: blood. These receptors came from a young man in good health. CDR3s include the opening cysteine and the closing phenylalanine or tryptophan. A D gene is named only where the DNA matches it firmly. Clone size is shown for a subset of rows, as once, few, many or a class of expanded clone.

D | size | J | V | DNA | CDR3
- | - | TRBJ2-3 | TRBV12-3/TRBV12-4 | TGTGCCAGCAGCCTCCGGGGACGGCGAAACACAGATACGCAGTATTTT | CASSLRGRRNTDTQYF
- | - | TRBJ2-3 | TRBV4-3 | TGCGCCAGCAGCCAAGAACTCTCGCTAGCAGCTAGCACAGATACGCAGTATTTT | CASSQELSLAASTDTQYF
- | - | TRBJ2-3 | TRBV24-1 | TGTGCCACCAGTGATTCGACCGGGGTGATCTCGGATACGCAGTATTTT | CATSDSTGVISDTQYF
- | - | TRBJ2-5 | TRBV11-2 | TGTGCCAGCAGTCCTCTCGGCGGAAAAATGAAGACCCAGTACTTC | CASSPLGGKMKTQYF
- | - | TRBJ2-3 | TRBV5-1 | TGCGCCAGCAGCTTGGAGGGGGGACGTCCGGATACGCAGTATTTT | CASSLEGGRPDTQYF
- | - | TRBJ2-1 | TRBV5-6 | - | CASSLFLAVDRPYNEQFF
- | - | TRBJ1-6 | TRBV5-1 | TGCGCCAGCAGCTTGGAGGGGCCCAATTCACCCCTCCACTTT | CASSLEGPNSPLHF
TRBD2 | - | TRBJ2-5 | TRBV29-1 | TGCAGCGTTGAAAGGCGACTAGCGGCTGAGACCCAGTACTTC | CSVERRLAAETQYF
- | many | TRBJ2-3 | TRBV4-1 | TGCGCCAGCAGCCAAGATCGGCGGGATCACACAGATACGCAGTATTTT | CASSQDRRDHTDTQYF
TRBD1 | few | TRBJ1-1 | TRBV5-1 | TGCGCCAGCAGCTGGGGACAGGGGGCAACTGAAGCTTTCTTT | CASSWGQGATEAFF
TRBD2 | few | TRBJ2-3 | TRBV12-3/TRBV12-4 | TGTGCCAGCAGTTTCTCTAGCGGATCTAGCACAGATACGCAGTATTTT | CASSFSSGSSTDTQYF
- | - | TRBJ1-5 | TRBV4-2 | TGTGCCAGCAGCCAAGATCTAACAGGGCCTCAGCCCCAGCATTTT | CASSQDLTGPQPQHF
- | few | TRBJ2-1 | TRBV28 | TGTGCCAGCAGTTTAGACCGACAGTTACAGTTCTTC | CASSLDRQLQFF
TRBD2 | - | TRBJ2-3 | TRBV3-1 | TGTGCCAGCAGCCAACTTAGCGGGGGGGCCTGGTATACGCAGTATTTT | CASSQLSGGAWYTQYF
TRBD2 | - | TRBJ2-7 | TRBV27 | TGTGCCAGCAGTTTGATGCTAGGGGCGGGAGATGAGCAGTACTTC | CASSLMLGAGDEQYF
- | - | TRBJ1-4 | TRBV30 | TGTGCCTGGAGTGCTTGGGACGGGGGAGCAACTAATGAAAAACTGTTTTTT | CAWSAWDGGATNEKLFF
TRBD1 | few | TRBJ2-7 | TRBV11-2 | TGTGCCAGCAGCTTTGGGACAGGGGGCGAGTACGAGCAGTACTTC | CASSFGTGGEYEQYF
TRBD2 | - | TRBJ2-3 | TRBV3-1 | TGTACCAGCAGCCCCCGGGGGGGAGCGATCTTTAGCACAGATACGCAGTATTTT | CTSSPRGGAIFSTDTQYF
TRBD1 | many | TRBJ2-5 | TRBV6-6 | TGTGCCAGCAGCTTACCCCTGGGACAGACGGAGACCCAGTACTTC | CASSLPLGQTETQYF
TRBD1 | once | TRBJ2-7 | TRBV20-1 | TGCAGTGCCGCGAGGGACAGGGGCTACGAGCAGTACTTC | CSAARDRGYEQYF
- | few | TRBJ1-6 | TRBV30 | TGTGCCTGGAGTGCCAGGACGGGGAGCTCCTATAATTCACCCCTCCACTTT | CAWSARTGSSYNSPLHF
TRBD2 | few | TRBJ2-5 | TRBV20-1 | TGCAGTGCTACCTTCGGGGGGGTTGGAGAGACCCAGTACTTC | CSATFGGVGETQYF
TRBD2 | - | TRBJ2-1 | TRBV20-1 | TGCAGTGCTAGAGATCGGAGCGGGGGGGCCAGGGATGAGCAGTTCTTC | CSARDRSGGARDEQFF
- | - | TRBJ1-4 | TRBV9 | TGTGCCAGCAGCGTACAGGGTGCTAATGAAAAACTGTTTTTT | CASSVQGANEKLFF
TRBD2 | - | TRBJ2-3 | TRBV4-1 | TGCGCCAGCAGCCTGTTAGCGGGGGCCGACACAGATACGCAGTATTTT | CASSLLAGADTDTQYF
- | - | TRBJ2-5 | TRBV5-1 | TGCGCCAGCAGCTTGGCCATAAATAGGCAAGAGACCCAGTACTTC | CASSLAINRQETQYF